Each of the 17 T cell receptor beta chains below was sequenced from the same sample in a study of tissue T cells after allogeneic stem cell transplantation. The method was immunoSEQ multiplex PCR; TCRdb's version includes in-frame clones alone and lacks a portion of them. Of about 48,000 clones in the sample, 65% to 80% were seen once. Sequencing was done on a sample of sorted cells pooled from one or two spleens. The receptors originated from a pool of C57BL/6 mice in good health.

Comments on this clone: These gene names are mouse names. The CDR3 end lies 1 residue beyond the end of the read and is filled in from the germline J gene. The chain has TRBV2 and TRBJ1-3; D is uncertain. CDR1 is LGHNA, CDR2 YSYQKL, per germline. Trimming took 0 bases from V and 0 from J, leaving 6 bases between them. This CDR3 region has 15 residues. CDR3 loop: CASSQEDNSGNTLYF. The covered CDR3 bases are TGTGCCAGCAGCCAAGAAGACAATTCTGGAAATACGCTCTAT.

In this sample, this clone turned up a few times. The gene names here belong to mouse. The CDR3 end falls 1 residue outside the read, so it is completed with the germline J gene. V usage is TRBV29 and J usage is TRBJ2-7; D may be TRBD1 (6 bases). The germline V gene has CDR1 MSHET and CDR2 SYDVDS. The CDR3 loop spans 15 amino acids. Trimming left V 0 bases short and J 0 bases short, with 9 bases between. CDR3 sequence reads: CASSLSQGSSYEQYF. The DNA read from the CDR3 is TGTGCTAGCAGTTTATCACAGGGTAGCTCCTATGAACAGTAC.

This clone is a singleton in its sample. The genes and germline here are from mouse. Coverage ceases 1 residue before the CDR3 finishes, and the germline J gene fills in the end. The chain uses TRBV5 and TRBJ2-3; perhaps TRBD1 as D (5 bases). Trimming took off 0 bases at V and 0 bases at J, with 7 bases between the two ends. There are 15 residues in the CDR3. CDR1 is LGHNA and CDR2 is YNLKQL in the germline V gene (reference sequence). The CDR3 reads CASSQEGQSAETLYF. CDR3 DNA, as far as it was read: TGTGCCAGCAGCCAAGAAGGACAAAGTGCAGAAACGCTGTAT.

As for this clone: Germline and genes here are mouse. The read ends 1 residue shy of where the CDR3 ends; the end is completed using the germline J gene. Other nucleotide sequences from this sample produce the same CDR3. The gene calls are TRBV31 and TRBJ2-3; D is perhaps TRBD1 or TRBD2 (6 bases each). This CDR3 contains 14 residues. V lost 0 bases, J lost 0 bases, and 7 bases lay in between. Looked up from germline, CDR1 is GKSSPN and CDR2 is SITVG. CDR3 protein: CAWSLGASAETLYF. The sequenced part of the CDR3 DNA is TGTGCCTGGAGTCTGGGGGCGAGTGCAGAAACGCTGTAT.

This clone was found a few times. Gene and germline names: mouse. The read ends 1 residue before the CDR3 terminus; that terminus is restored from the germline J gene. The V gene is TRBV19, the J gene TRBJ1-4; 10 nucleotides match TRBD1. Per germline, CDR1 FNHDT and CDR2 SITEND (reference sequence). The CDR3 has 14 residues. The ends lost 5 bases at V and 6 bases at J; junction bases unmatched: 4. This CDR3 reads CASRGTGEYERLFF. CDR3 DNA (partial): TGTGCCAGCAGAGGGACAGGGGAGTACGAAAGATTATTT.

As concerns this clone: Gene names denote mouse genes. The CDR3 is cut off 1 residue early in the read; its end comes from the germline J gene. The chain joins TRBV3 to TRBJ1-2, with D unresolved. Germline loops: CDR1 SNHLY, CDR2 FYNGKV (reference sequence). This CDR3 region has 14 residues. V lost 3 bases to trimming and J lost 0 bases, with 8 bases between them. The part of the CDR3 DNA that was read is TGTGCCAGCAGCTTGGAGGCTTCAAACTCCGACTACACC. It is translated as CASSLEASNSDYT. In full, the CDR3 is CASSLEASNSDYTF.

Regarding this clone: Gene names refer to mouse genes. The CDR3 end is not reached by the read, which stops 1 residue before it; the germline J gene fills it in. The chain recombines TRBV5 with TRBJ2-5, with D possibly being TRBD1 (6 bases). CDR1 LGHNA and CDR2 YNLKQL come from the germline V gene (reference sequence). Trimming stripped 0 bases from V and 5 bases from J, with 15 bases between. This CDR3 is 16 amino acids long. The CDR3 DNA, read in part, is TGTGCCAGCAGCCAAGACGGGCAGGGGTTGGGAGACACCCAGTAC. Its protein is CASSQDGQGLGDTQY. The CDR3 as a whole reads CASSQDGQGLGDTQYF.

The sample holds a few counts of this clone. Gene names refer to mouse genes. Coverage ceases 1 residue before the CDR3 finishes, and the germline J gene fills in the end. V gene TRBV13-2 combines with J gene TRBJ2-7; D is ambiguous. This CDR3 has 11 residues. CDR1 NNHNN and CDR2 SYGAGS come from the germline V gene (reference sequence). V gave up 0 bases and J gave up 7 bases, with 5 bases separating them. The CDR3: CASGDEGEQYF. CDR3 DNA, as far as it was read: TGTGCCAGCGGTGATGAAGGGGAACAGTAC.

About this clone itself: Mouse gene names and germline throughout. The observed sequence ends 1 residue before the CDR3 terminus, with the missing tail filled in from the germline J gene. V and J are TRBV19 and TRBJ1-6; D is uncertain. TRBJ1-6 is an ORF for which the function is uncertain. The V gene lost 4 bases and the J gene lost 2 bases, with 7 bases spanning the gap. The CDR3 consists of 14 residues. The germline V gene encodes CDR1 FNHDT and CDR2 SITEND (reference sequence). Here the CDR3 reads CASSSGPYNSPLYF. The CDR3 bases that were read are TGTGCCAGCAGTTCCGGGCCCTATAATTCGCCCCTCTAC.

About this clone itself: Germline and genes here are mouse. The read terminates 1 residue before the CDR3 end, so the remaining end is supplied by the germline J gene. The genes are TRBV17 and TRBJ2-3; 10 bases are shared with TRBD1. This CDR3 has 14 residues. The V segment lost 5 bases and the J segment 3 bases; nucleotides outside the gene matches: 2. The germline CDR1 and CDR2 sequences are MNHDT and YYDKIL. The part of the CDR3 DNA that was read is TGTGCTAGCAGTCGGGACAGGGGAGCAGAAACGCTGTAT. Protein: CASSRDRGAETLY. The complete CDR3 reads CASSRDRGAETLYF.

Worth noting for this clone: The germline and genes are mouse ones. The CDR3 is cut off 1 residue early in the read; its end comes from the germline J gene. The rearrangement links TRBV13-3 to TRBJ2-5; 8 bases are a match to TRBD2. Per germline, CDR1 NNHDY and CDR2 SYVADS. This CDR3 contains 14 residues. J gave up 5 bases and V 0 bases, and 2 bases lay outside the gene matches. The part of the CDR3 DNA that was read is TGTGCCAGCAGTGATGTGGGGGGGAGAGACACCCAGTAC. Translating gives CASSDVGGRDTQY. The whole CDR3 protein reads CASSDVGGRDTQYF.

With respect to this clone: Gene names are mouse gene names. The CDR3 goes on 1 residue after the read ends, and that part is filled in from the germline J gene. This rearrangement joins TRBV4 to TRBJ2-7; tentative D call: TRBD2 (5 bases). The CDR3 totals 13 residues. V was clipped by 4 bases and J by 0 bases, with 7 bases between them. CDR1 is LGHDT, CDR2 YNNKQL, per germline (reference sequence). CDR3 amino acids: CASSLGISYEQYF. CDR3 bases read: TGTGCCAGCAGCTTGGGGATCTCCTATGAACAGTAC.

As to this clone: Gene names follow the mouse nomenclature. The read ends 1 residue shy of where the CDR3 ends; the end is completed using the germline J gene. This chain connects TRBV13-3 to TRBJ2-7, with D possibly being TRBD1 or TRBD2 (6 bases each). The germline V gene encodes CDR1 NNHDY and CDR2 SYVADS. The CDR3 extends over 14 amino acids. V was clipped by 1 base and J by 0 bases, with 8 bases between them. The covered CDR3 bases are TGTGCCAGCAGTGATAAGGGGGGCTCCTATGAACAGTAC. Translation: CASSDKGGSYEQY. The CDR3 in full is CASSDKGGSYEQYF.

Comments on this clone: The gene names here belong to mouse. The CDR3 sequence: CASGDAANSDYTF. The DNA read from the CDR3 is TGTGCCAGCGGTGATGCCGCAAACTCCGACTACACC. The chain couples TRBV13-2 to TRBJ1-2; D is ambiguous. The read ends 1 residue before the CDR3 terminus; that terminus is restored from the germline J gene. This CDR3 region has 13 residues. Deletions cut 0 bases from V and 0 bases from J, with 3 bases between. The germline V gene encodes CDR1 NNHNN and CDR2 SYGAGS (reference sequence).

As to this clone: The gene symbols are mouse symbols. The DNA read from the CDR3 is TGTGCCAGCAGCTTAGACATTTCCAACGAAAGATTATTT. This gives the protein CASSLDISNERLF. Given in full, the CDR3 is CASSLDISNERLFF. The gene calls are TRBV3 and TRBJ1-4; D uncertain. With the read ending 1 residue before the CDR3 end, the germline J gene is used to fill in that end. V lost 1 base to trimming and J lost 0 bases, with 3 bases between them. Germline V CDR1 and CDR2: SNHLY, FYNGKV (reference sequence). The CDR3 runs 14 residues.

This clone turned up a few times. Gene names denote mouse genes. Here the CDR3 reads CAWSLYEQYF. The CDR3 DNA, read in part, is TGTGCCTGGAGTCTCTATGAACAGTAC. The chain has TRBV31 and TRBJ2-7; no definite D call. The CDR3 end is not reached by the read, which stops 1 residue before it; the germline J gene fills it in. Germline V gene sequence: CDR1 GKSSPN, CDR2 SITVG. V was clipped by 0 bases and J by 3 bases, with 0 bases between them. The CDR3 spans 10 residues.

For this clone: Gene names denote mouse genes. The CDR3 goes on 1 residue after the read ends, and that part is filled in from the germline J gene. The chain uses TRBV13-2 and TRBJ1-4, with TRBD1 matching over 7 bases. Germline CDR1 reads NNHNN; CDR2 reads SYGAGS (reference sequence). The V gene end was trimmed by 2 bases and the J gene end by 5 bases; junction bases not matched to a gene: 6. CDR3 length: 15 amino acids. The CDR3 loop reads CASGDGGQKNERLFF. The CDR3 bases that were read are TGTGCCAGCGGTGACGGGGGACAGAAGAACGAAAGATTATTT.